The 2 T cell receptor beta chains listed next were all sequenced from one sample in a study of graft-versus-host responses after intestinal transplantation. TCRdb's copy holds only in-frame clones and misses some; the assay was immunoSEQ multiplex PCR. The top ten clones hold approximately 0.5% of a sample with tens of thousands of clones, roughly 94% of them seen once. The sample consisted of PBMCs, taken 156 days after intestinal transplant. Source of these receptors: a human patient who received an intestinal transplant, so some T cells may come from the graft donor.

The V gene is TRBV7-9, the J gene TRBJ1-5; a weak D match, TRBD1 (5 bases). This CDR3 is 15 amino acids long. Germline V gene data show CDR1 as SEHNR and CDR2 as FQNEAQ (reference sequence). Trimming took off 0 bases at V and 0 bases at J, with 6 bases between the two ends. The CDR3 is CASSLAGTSNQPQHF. DNA of the CDR3: TGTGCCAGCAGCTTAGCAGGGACTAGCAATCAGCCCCAGCATTTT.

The genes are TRBV27 and TRBJ2-3; a weak D match, TRBD2 (6 bases). Germline V CDR1 and CDR2: MNHEY, SMNVEV (reference sequence). This CDR3 has 15 amino acids. V lost 4 bases, J lost 1 base, and 12 bases lay in between. The CDR3 DNA reads as TGTGCCAGCAGTTGGTCGCCTAGCGGCACAGATACGCAGTATTTT. Translation gives CASSWSPSGTDTQYF.